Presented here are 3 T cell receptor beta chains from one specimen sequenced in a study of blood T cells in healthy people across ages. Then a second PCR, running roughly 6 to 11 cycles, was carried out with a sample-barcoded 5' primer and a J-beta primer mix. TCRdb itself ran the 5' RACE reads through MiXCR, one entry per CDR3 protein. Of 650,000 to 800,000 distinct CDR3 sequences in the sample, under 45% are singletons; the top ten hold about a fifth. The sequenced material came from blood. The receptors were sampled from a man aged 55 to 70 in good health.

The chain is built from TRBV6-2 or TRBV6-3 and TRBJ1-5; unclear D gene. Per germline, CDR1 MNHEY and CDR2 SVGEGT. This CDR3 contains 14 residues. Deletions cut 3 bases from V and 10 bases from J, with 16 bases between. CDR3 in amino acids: CASSYRGFEGPQHF. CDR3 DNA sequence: TGTGCCAGCAGTTATAGAGGATTCGAGGGTCCCCAGCATTTT.

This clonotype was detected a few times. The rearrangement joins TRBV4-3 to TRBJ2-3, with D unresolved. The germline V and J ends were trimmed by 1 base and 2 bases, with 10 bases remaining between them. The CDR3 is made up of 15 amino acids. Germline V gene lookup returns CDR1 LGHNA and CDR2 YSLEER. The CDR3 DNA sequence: TGCGCCAGCAGCCAAGCGGGCGAACTCACAGATACGCAGTATTTT. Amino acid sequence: CASSQAGELTDTQYF.

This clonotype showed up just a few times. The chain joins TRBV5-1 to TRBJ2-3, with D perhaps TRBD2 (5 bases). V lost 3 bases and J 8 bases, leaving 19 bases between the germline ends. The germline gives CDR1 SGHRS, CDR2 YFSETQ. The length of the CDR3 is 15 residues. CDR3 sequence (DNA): TGCGCCAGCAGCTCCGAGGGAAAGAGAGTAGCTACGCAGTATTTT. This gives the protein CASSSEGKRVATQYF.